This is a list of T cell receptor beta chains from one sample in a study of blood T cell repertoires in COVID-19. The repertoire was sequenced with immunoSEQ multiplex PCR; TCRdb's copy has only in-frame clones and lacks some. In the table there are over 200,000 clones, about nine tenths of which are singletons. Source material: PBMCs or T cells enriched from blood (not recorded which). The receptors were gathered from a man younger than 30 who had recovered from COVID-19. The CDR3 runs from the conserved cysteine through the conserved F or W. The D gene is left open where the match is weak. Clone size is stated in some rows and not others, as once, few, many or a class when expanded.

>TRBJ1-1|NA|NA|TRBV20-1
CSASWANEAFF
TGCAGTGCTAGTTGGGCTAATGAAGCTTTCTTT
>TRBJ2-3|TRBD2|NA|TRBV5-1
CASRTSGGSTDTQYF
TGCGCCAGCAGAACTAGCGGGGGGAGCACAGATACGCAGTATTTT
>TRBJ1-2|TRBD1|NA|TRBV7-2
CASSSYRQGASGYTF
TGTGCCAGCAGCTCGTACAGACAGGGGGCGAGTGGCTACACCTTC
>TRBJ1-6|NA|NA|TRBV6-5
CASSYSTQAISPLHF
TGTGCCAGCAGTTACTCGACCCAGGCTATTTCACCCCTCCACTTT
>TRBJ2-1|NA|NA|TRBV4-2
CASSQESSYNEQFF
TGTGCCAGCAGCCAAGAGTCTAGCTACAATGAGCAGTTCTTC
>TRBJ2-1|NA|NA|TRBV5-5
CASSTRQAPIGNNEQFF
TGTGCCAGCAGCACCCGACAGGCACCTATTGGGAACAATGAGCAGTTCTTC
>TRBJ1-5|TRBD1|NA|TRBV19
CASKGLAQGARQPQHF
TGTGCCAGTAAGGGGTTGGCACAGGGGGCGCGTCAGCCCCAGCATTTT
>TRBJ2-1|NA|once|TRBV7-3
CASSLIPRDLQFF
TGTGCCAGCAGCTTAATACCCAGGGATTTACAGTTCTTC
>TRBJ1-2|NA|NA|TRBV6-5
CASSYSTDPSGYGYTF
TGTGCCAGCAGTTACTCGACGGACCCATCGGGGTATGGCTACACCTTC
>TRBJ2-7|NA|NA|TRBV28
CASSSLYEQYF
TGTGCCAGCAGTTCTCTTTACGAGCAGTACTTC
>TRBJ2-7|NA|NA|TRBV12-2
CASRNKKLGLAGLGEQYF
TGTGCAAGTCGAAACAAAAAACTGGGACTAGCGGGACTTGGCGAGCAGTACTTC
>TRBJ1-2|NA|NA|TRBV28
CASSWTVVRGYTF
TGTGCCAGCAGTTGGACAGTGGTGAGAGGCTACACCTTC
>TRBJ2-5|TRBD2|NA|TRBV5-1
CASSFGGGETQYF
TGCGCCAGCAGCTTCGGCGGGGGGGAGACCCAGTACTTC
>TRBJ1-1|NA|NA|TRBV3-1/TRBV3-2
CASSQQQRLNTEAFF
TGTGCCAGCAGCCAACAACAGAGATTGAACACTGAAGCTTTCTTT
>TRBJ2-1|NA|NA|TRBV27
CASSRRGSSYNEQFF
TGTGCCAGCAGTCGCCGGGGGAGCTCCTACAATGAGCAGTTCTTC
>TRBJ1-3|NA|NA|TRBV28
CASSSPGSGNTIYF
TGTGCCAGCAGTTCGCCGGGATCTGGAAACACCATATATTTT
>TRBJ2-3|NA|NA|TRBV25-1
CASSVGTDTQYF
TGTGCCAGCAGTGTAGGCACAGATACGCAGTATTTT
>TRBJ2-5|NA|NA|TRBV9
CASSVGQTVQETQYF
TGTGCCAGCAGCGTCGGACAAACCGTCCAAGAGACCCAGTACTTC
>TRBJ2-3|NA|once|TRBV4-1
CASSLSQGPDTQYF
TGCGCCAGCAGCCTCAGCCAGGGCCCAGATACGCAGTATTTT
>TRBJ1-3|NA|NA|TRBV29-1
CSVEDGGASSGNTIYF
TGCAGCGTTGAAGATGGGGGCGCATCCTCTGGAAACACCATATATTTT
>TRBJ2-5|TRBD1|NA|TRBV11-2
CASTLSGGRETQYF
TGTGCCAGCACCCTATCAGGGGGCAGGGAGACCCAGTACTTC
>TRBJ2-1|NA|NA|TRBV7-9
CASNPAGNNEQFF
TGTGCCAGCAACCCGGCGGGTAATAATGAGCAGTTCTTC
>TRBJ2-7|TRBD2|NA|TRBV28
CASSSSGSRLPSHGEQYF
TGTGCCAGCAGTTCAAGCGGGAGCCGCCTTCCCAGTCACGGCGAGCAGTACTTC
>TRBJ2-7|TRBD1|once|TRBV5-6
CASSSGQGTYEQYF
TGTGCCAGCAGCTCGGGACAGGGCACCTACGAGCAGTACTTC
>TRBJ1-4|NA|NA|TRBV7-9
CASSLAIANEKLFF
TGTGCCAGCAGCTTAGCAATAGCTAATGAAAAACTGTTTTTT
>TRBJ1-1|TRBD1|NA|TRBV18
CASSPKGQGGTEAFF
TGTGCCAGCTCACCAAAGGGACAGGGGGGGACTGAAGCTTTCTTT
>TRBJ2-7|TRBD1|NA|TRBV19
CASRRYRGSSYEQYF
TGTGCCAGTAGGCGCTACAGGGGTTCTTCCTACGAGCAGTACTTC
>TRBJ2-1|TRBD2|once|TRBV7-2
CASSVSGRDIYEQFF
TGTGCCAGCAGCGTTAGCGGGAGGGATATCTATGAGCAGTTCTTC
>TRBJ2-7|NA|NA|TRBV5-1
CASSARQSYEQYF
TGCGCCAGCAGCGCCCGACAATCCTACGAGCAGTACTTC
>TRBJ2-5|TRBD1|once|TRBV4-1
CASSQADRGPKRETQYF
TGCGCCAGCAGCCAAGCTGACAGGGGGCCCAAGAGGGAGACCCAGTACTTC
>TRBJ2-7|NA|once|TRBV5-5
CASSPVDSGRTYEQYF
TGTGCCAGCAGCCCGGTGGATAGCGGACGAACCTACGAGCAGTACTTC
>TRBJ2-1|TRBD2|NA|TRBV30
CAWRGLAGGPNTNEQFF
TGTGCCTGGAGGGGTCTAGCGGGAGGGCCGAACACAAATGAGCAGTTCTTC
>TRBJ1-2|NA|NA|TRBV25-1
CASSEWQGYGYTF
TGTGCCAGCAGTGAGTGGCAGGGCTATGGCTACACCTTC
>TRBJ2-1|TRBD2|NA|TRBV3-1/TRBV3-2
CASSQDGGATDEQFF
TGTGCCAGCAGCCAAGACGGGGGGGCGACTGATGAGCAGTTCTTC
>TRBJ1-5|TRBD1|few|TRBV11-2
CASSLDRGQPQHF
TGTGCCAGCAGCTTGGACAGGGGGCAGCCCCAGCATTTT
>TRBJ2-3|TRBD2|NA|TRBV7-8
CASSSQLAGGGADTQYF
TGTGCCAGCAGCTCACAATTAGCGGGAGGGGGTGCAGATACGCAGTATTTT
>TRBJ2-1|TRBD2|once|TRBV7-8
CASSPETSGPSNEQFF
TGTGCCAGCAGCCCAGAGACTAGCGGTCCCTCCAATGAGCAGTTCTTC
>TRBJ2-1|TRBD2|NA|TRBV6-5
CASSYSGGLYNEQFF
TGTGCCAGCAGTTACAGCGGGGGATTATATAATGAGCAGTTCTTC
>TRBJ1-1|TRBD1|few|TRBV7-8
CASSLGSRQGETEAFF
TGTGCCAGCAGCTTAGGATCACGACAGGGTGAGACTGAAGCTTTCTTT
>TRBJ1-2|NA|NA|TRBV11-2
CASSSQGYGYTF
TGTGCCAGCAGCTCTCAGGGATATGGCTACACCTTC
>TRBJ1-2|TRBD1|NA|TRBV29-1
CSVEKGQGANGYTF
TGCAGCGTTGAGAAGGGCCAGGGGGCAAATGGCTACACCTTC
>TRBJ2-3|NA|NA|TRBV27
CASSFSVAPDTQYF
TGTGCCAGCAGTTTCTCGGTAGCACCAGATACGCAGTATTTT
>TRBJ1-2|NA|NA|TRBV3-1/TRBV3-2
CASSQAREGYTF
TGTGCCAGCAGCCAAGCCAGGGAAGGCTACACCTTC
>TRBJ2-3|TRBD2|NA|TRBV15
CATSRDRSGGPTDTQYF
TGTGCCACCAGCAGAGATAGGAGCGGGGGGCCCACAGATACGCAGTATTTT
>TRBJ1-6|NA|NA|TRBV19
CASSILGQGNSPLHF
TGTGCCAGTAGTATCCTCGGGCAGGGGAATTCACCCCTCCACTTT
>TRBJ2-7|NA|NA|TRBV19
CASSTHGQSYEQYF
TGTGCCAGTAGTACACATGGACAGTCCTACGAGCAGTACTTC
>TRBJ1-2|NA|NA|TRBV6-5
CASRSGSPNGYTF
TGTGCCAGCAGGAGCGGGTCCCCTAATGGCTACACCTTC
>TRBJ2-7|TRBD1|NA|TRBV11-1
CASSPTGVENEQYF
TGTGCCAGCAGCCCCACAGGGGTTGAGAACGAGCAGTACTTC
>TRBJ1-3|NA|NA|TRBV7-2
CASSADRLSGNTIYF
TGTGCCAGCAGCGCAGACAGGCTCTCTGGAAACACCATATATTTT
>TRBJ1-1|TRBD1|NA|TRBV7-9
CASSSYPQQGVAFF
TGTGCCAGCAGCTCCTACCCCCAACAGGGGGTCGCTTTCTTT
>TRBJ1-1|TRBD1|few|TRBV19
CASSAQGALTEAFF
TGTGCCAGTAGTGCGCAGGGGGCCCTCACTGAAGCTTTCTTT
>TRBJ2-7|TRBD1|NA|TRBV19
CASSSQGAHEQYF
TGTGCCAGTAGTTCACAGGGGGCCCACGAGCAGTACTTC
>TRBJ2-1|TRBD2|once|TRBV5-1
CASSSSGGAYNEQFF
TGCGCCAGCAGCTCAAGCGGGGGGGCCTACAATGAGCAGTTCTTC